The source of this TCR beta chain is a study of Ad26.COV2.S vaccination and SARS-CoV-2 variants. At the level of the study: The donor belonged to the COV1001 Ad26.COV2.S trial arm.

V lost 4 bases to trimming and J lost 0 bases, with 13 bases between them. The germline V gene has CDR1 GTSNPN and CDR2 SVGIG (reference sequence). CDR3 length: 15 residues. TCRdb's table, derived via immunoSEQ multiplex PCR, lists solely in-frame clones and lacks some. The sample has over 400,000 clones, 92% seen once. The treatment denotes: about 20 received Ad26.COV2.S at low or high dose, single or two shots; about 5 received placebo; per-sample allocation not given. On day 63 after the first injection, vaccine and placebo recipients gave samples. The sequence derives from a person between 18 and 59 years old who received the Ad26.COV2.S COVID-19 vaccine or a placebo. The chain recombines TRBV30 with TRBJ1-3; no reliable D call. Sequenced here: peripheral blood, sampled in a trial of Ad26.COV2.S vaccine versus placebo. The chain's CDR3 is CAWNKGGTSGNTIYF. In nucleotides, the CDR3 is TGTGCCTGGAATAAGGGCGGAACCTCTGGAAACACCATATATTTT. The variable domain in full, completed from reference TRBV30 and TRBJ1-3, reads SQTIHQWPATLVQPVGSPLSLECTVEGTSNPNLYWYRQAAGRGLQLLFYSVGIGQISSEVPQNLSASRPQDRQFILSSKKLLLSDSGFYLCAWNKGGTSGNTIYFGEGSWLTVV.